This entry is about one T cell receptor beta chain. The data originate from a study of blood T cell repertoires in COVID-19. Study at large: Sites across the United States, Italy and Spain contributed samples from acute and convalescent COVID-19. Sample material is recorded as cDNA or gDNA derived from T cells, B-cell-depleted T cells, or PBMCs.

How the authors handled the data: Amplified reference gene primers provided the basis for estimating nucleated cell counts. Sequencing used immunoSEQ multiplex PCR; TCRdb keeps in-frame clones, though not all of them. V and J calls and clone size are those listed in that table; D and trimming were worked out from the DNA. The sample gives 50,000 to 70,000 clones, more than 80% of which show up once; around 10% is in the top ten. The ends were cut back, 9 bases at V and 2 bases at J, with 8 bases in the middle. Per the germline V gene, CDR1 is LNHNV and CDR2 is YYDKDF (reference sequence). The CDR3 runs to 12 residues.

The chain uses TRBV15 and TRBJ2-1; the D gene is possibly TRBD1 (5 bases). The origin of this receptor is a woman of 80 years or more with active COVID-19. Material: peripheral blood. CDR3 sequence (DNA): TGTGCCACTAGGACACCCTACAATGAGCAGTTCTTC. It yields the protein CATRTPYNEQFF.